This is a list of T cell receptor beta chains from one sample in a study of blood T cell repertoires in COVID-19. Only in-frame clones appear in the TCRdb table, and some are missing; sequencing was by immunoSEQ multiplex PCR. The sample has about 140,000 clones; less than 90% are singletons. The sequenced sample consisted of PBMCs or T cells enriched from blood (not recorded which). The receptors derive from a man in his forties or fifties with acute COVID-19. The CDR3 runs from the conserved cysteine through the conserved F or W. A D gene is named only where the DNA matches it firmly. The size field is filled for only some rows; it gives once, few, many or a size class.

CDR3nt	CDR3aa	abundance	d_gene	v_gene	j_gene
TGTGCCAGCACCCCGTACAGCTACCCACAAGATACGCAGTATTTT	CASTPYSYPQDTQYF	-	-	TRBV21-1	TRBJ2-3
TGTGCCAGCAGCTCAACAGGACAGGGTGGTTATGGCTACACCTTC	CASSSTGQGGYGYTF	once	TRBD1	TRBV5-5	TRBJ1-2
TGTGCCAGTAGTATAGACGGGACAGACTATGGCTACACCTTC	CASSIDGTDYGYTF	-	TRBD1	TRBV19	TRBJ1-2
TGTGCCAGTAGTATTAGAAGCGGGACCAGCACAGATACGCAGTATTTT	CASSIRSGTSTDTQYF	few	TRBD2	TRBV19	TRBJ2-3
TGTGCCAGCAGCCACTCCGGGACAGGGGAAAAACTGTTTTTT	CASSHSGTGEKLFF	-	TRBD1	TRBV11-2	TRBJ1-4
TGTGCCAGCAGCCGGGGACAGGGATACGATGCTAGCAATCGGCCCCAGCATTTT	CASSRGQGYDASNRPQHF	-	TRBD1	TRBV6-2/TRBV6-3	TRBJ1-5
TGTGCCAGCAGTCGATCTGGAGGGATTACGCAGTATTTT	CASSRSGGITQYF	-	-	TRBV6-6	TRBJ2-3
TGTGCCAGCAGCTTAGCGTCTGACACCGGGGAGCTGTTTTTT	CASSLASDTGELFF	once	-	TRBV7-9	TRBJ2-2
TGTGCCAGCAGCCAAGGGAGGACTAGCCGAAATGAGCAGTTCTTC	CASSQGRTSRNEQFF	-	TRBD2	TRBV3-1/TRBV3-2	TRBJ2-1
TGCGCCAGCAGTGGCGGGACAGGGGTCGACAATGAGCAGTTCTTC	CASSGGTGVDNEQFF	-	TRBD1	TRBV10-1	TRBJ2-1
TGTGCCAGCAGCTTCCTGAGACTAGCTCGAAATGAGCAGTTCTTC	CASSFLRLARNEQFF	-	TRBD2	TRBV7-8	TRBJ2-1
TGTGCCAGCACGCCATTGGGGGACAGTTCGAACACTGAAGCTTTCTTT	CASTPLGDSSNTEAFF	-	TRBD1	TRBV2	TRBJ1-1
TGCGCCAGCAGCTTGGGGACAGTCTACAATGAGCAGTTCTTC	CASSLGTVYNEQFF	few	-	TRBV5-1	TRBJ2-1